This TCR beta chain comes out of a study of T cell responses to AZD1222 COVID-19 vaccine. Libraries were prepared by immunoSEQ multiplex PCR; TCRdb keeps only in-frame clonotypes and omits some of them. Of around 52,000 clones listed, 70% to 90% are singletons. This clone was picked up a small number of times. Trimming stripped 5 bases from V and 3 bases from J, with 16 bases between. This CDR3 is built from 15 residues. Germline loops: CDR1 LNHDA, CDR2 SQIVND (reference sequence). This receptor was taken from an adult in good health. V is TRBV19 and J is TRBJ1-2; D may be TRBD1 (5 bases). The specimen comprised peripheral blood, sampled on day 0 of AZD1222 vaccination. Here the CDR3 DNA reads TGTGCCAGTAGTTGGGGCACAGATTCCCACTATGGCTACACCTTC. This sequence encodes CASSWGTDSHYGYTF.